One and the same sample provided the 3 T cell receptor beta chains below, sequenced in a study of control samples from healthy donors and cancer patients. The assay was immunoSEQ multiplex PCR, and TCRdb's table has in-frame clones only and misses some. The sample holds approximately 120,000 clones; about 90% are singletons and the top ten take about 1.8%. The sequenced material came from blood. The receptors shown here come from a man younger than 35 in good health.

The rearrangement joins TRBV7-2 to TRBJ2-1, with D perhaps TRBD2 (6 bases). There are 15 residues in the CDR3. Deletions cut 1 base from V and 4 bases from J, with 11 bases between. Germline V CDR1 and CDR2: SGHTA, FQGNSA. The CDR3 nucleotides are TGTGCCAGCAGCTTAGGGCGGGATCTATACAATGAGCAGTTCTTC. Protein: CASSLGRDLYNEQFF. Based on the CDR3 plus reference TRBV7-2 and TRBJ2-1, the full variable domain is GAGVSQSPSNKVTEKGKDVELRCDPISGHTALYWYRQSLGQGLEFLIYFQGNSAPDKSGLPSDRFSAERTGGSVSTLTIQRTQQEDSAVYLCASSLGRDLYNEQFFGPGTRLTVL.

The chain combines TRBV9 with TRBJ2-3; no reliable D call. V was cut by 0 bases and J by 6 bases, with 2 bases left in between. The germline CDR1 and CDR2 sequences are SGDLS and YYNGEE. The CDR3 spans 11 residues. DNA of the CDR3: TGTGCCAGCAGCGTAGAGGATACGCAGTATTTT. This encodes CASSVEDTQYF.

This chain links TRBV5-1 with TRBJ2-2; 9 bases agree with TRBD1. CDR1 is SGHRS, CDR2 YFSETQ, per germline. This CDR3 is 14 amino acids long. V shed 5 bases, J shed 4 bases, and the junction held 3 bases outside the gene matches. The CDR3 reads CASSWDRVTGELFF. The CDR3 coding sequence is TGCGCCAGCAGTTGGGACAGGGTCACCGGGGAGCTGTTTTTT.